Shown below are 26 T cell receptor beta chains from a single sample sequenced in a study of blood T cell repertoires in COVID-19. Sequencing was performed with immunoSEQ multiplex PCR; in TCRdb, only in-frame clones are kept and a portion is missing. The sample yields some 170,000 clones, 65% to 90% seen once. The sequenced material came from PBMCs or T cells enriched from blood (not recorded which). These receptors were collected from a man between 45 and 60 years old who had recovered from COVID-19.

J is TRBJ2-1 and V is TRBV7-9; unclear D gene. Deletions cut 5 bases from V and 6 bases from J, with 14 bases between. CDR3 length: 14 residues. The germline V gene encodes CDR1 SEHNR and CDR2 FQNEAQ (reference sequence). The CDR3 loop reads CASSGELPVNEQFF. Here the CDR3 DNA reads TGTGCCAGCAGCGGAGAACTCCCAGTCAATGAGCAGTTCTTC.

The chain recombines TRBV18 with TRBJ2-7; maybe TRBD1 (6 bases). Germline assignment: CDR1 KGHSH and CDR2 LQKENI. The V and J ends lost 3 bases and 5 bases respectively, with 14 bases between them. The CDR3 totals 14 residues. CDR3 in DNA: TGTGCCAGCTCACCTACAGGGTATTTTAACGAGCAGTACTTC. Translation: CASSPTGYFNEQYF.

The genes are TRBV5-1 and TRBJ2-1; 13 bases line up with TRBD2. V trimming: 5 bases; J trimming: 7 bases; junction bases outside the gene matches: 6. CDR3 size: 15 residues. Germline V lookup: CDR1 SGHRS, CDR2 YFSETQ. This CDR3 reads CASRTGTSGENEQFF. The CDR3 nucleotides are TGCGCCAGCAGAACCGGGACTAGCGGGGAGAATGAGCAGTTCTTC.

The chain joins TRBV5-1 to TRBJ1-3; 8 bases agree with TRBD1. The CDR3 covers 17 residues. Germline V gene lookup returns CDR1 SGHRS and CDR2 YFSETQ. V was clipped by 0 bases and J by 5 bases; unmatched bases: 10. CDR3 nucleotide sequence: TGCGCCAGCAGCTTGGCCCTTCAGGGGGCGCGACGAAACACCATATATTTT. It specifies CASSLALQGARRNTIYF.

The chain combines TRBV5-1 with TRBJ2-1, with 10 bases identical to TRBD1. V dropped 4 bases and J dropped 10; count of bases not matched to a gene: 11. CDR1 and CDR2 (germline): SGHRS, YFSETQ. The CDR3 covers 15 residues. The CDR3 coding sequence is TGCGCCAGCAGCAAGGGACAGGGGCCGGGTTGGGAGCAGTTCTTC. This gives the protein CASSKGQGPGWEQFF.

This chain links TRBV21-1 with TRBJ1-5. TRBV21-1 counts as a pseudogene. The CDR3 extends over 12 amino acids. The CDR3 region is CAPAPGGQPQHF. CDR3 sequence (DNA): TGTGCCCCCGCCCCGGGGGGTCAGCCCCAGCATTTT.

The chain couples TRBV5-6 to TRBJ1-3, with a possible D match to TRBD1 (6 bases). This CDR3 has 16 amino acids. Trimming shortened V by 0 bases and J by 2 bases, and 12 bases separated the two germline ends. Germline lookup yields CDR1 SGHDT and CDR2 YYEEEE. The CDR3 region has the DNA TGTGCCAGCAGCTTGGGGGGCAGGGGTCCTGGAAACACCATATATTTT. Translating it yields CASSLGGRGPGNTIYF.

This chain joins TRBV19 and TRBJ2-5; 10 bases match TRBD2. V trimming: 4 bases; J trimming: 0 bases; junction bases outside the gene matches: 5. Germline V gene data show CDR1 as LNHDA and CDR2 as SQIVND (reference sequence). There are 16 residues in the CDR3. DNA for the CDR3: TGTGCCAGTAGTAGATTAGCGGGGGGTTACCAAGAGACCCAGTACTTC. Its translation: CASSRLAGGYQETQYF.

The rearrangement links TRBV7-3 to TRBJ2-3; D is unresolved. V shed 2 bases and J shed 5 bases, with 8 bases lying between them. CDR3 length: 13 residues. Germline values: CDR1 SGHTA, CDR2 FQGTGA. The chain's CDR3 is CASSLQTGDTQYF. CDR3 DNA: TGTGCCAGCAGCTTACAGACTGGAGATACGCAGTATTTT. Complete variable domain (other parts from reference TRBV7-3 and TRBJ2-3): GAGVSQTPSNKVTEKGKYVELRCDPISGHTALYWYRQSLGQGPEFLIYFQGTGAADDSGLPNDRFFAVRPEGSVSTLKIQRTERGDSAVYLCASSLQTGDTQYFGPGTRLTVL.

The chain is built from TRBV18 and TRBJ2-7, with a possible D match to TRBD2 (5 bases). Germline lookup yields CDR1 KGHSH and CDR2 LQKENI. The CDR3 totals 16 residues. Trimming left V 5 bases short and J 2 bases short, with 19 bases between. CDR3 nucleotides: TGTGCCAGCTCAAGAAGCGGACCCAAACTCGCCTACGAGCAGTACTTC. Translating it yields CASSRSGPKLAYEQYF.

The chain has TRBV5-1 and TRBJ2-7, with TRBD1 as a possible D gene (5 bases). Germline CDR1 SGHRS, CDR2 YFSETQ. This CDR3 has 13 residues. V lost 4 bases and J lost 6, with 14 bases in between. The CDR3 nucleotides read TGCGCCAGCAGCCCAGGGCCAGCAGGCGAGCAGTACTTC. Encoded protein: CASSPGPAGEQYF. Looking up the rest from reference TRBV5-1 and TRBJ2-7 gives the full variable domain: KAGVTQTPRYLIKTRGQQVTLSCSPISGHRSVSWYQQTPGQGLQFLFEYFSETQRNKGNFPGRFSGRQFSNSRSEMNVSTLELGDSALYLCASSPGPAGEQYFGPGTRLTVT.

The chain recombines TRBV4-2 with TRBJ1-2; D not certain. The CDR3 contains 14 residues. Between the trimmed V and J ends, which lost 7 bases and 2 bases, there was a span of 14 bases. The germline V gene encodes CDR1 LGHNA and CDR2 YNFKEQ. The CDR3 DNA sequence: TGTGCCAGCACGGAAGAGGGTAGAAACTATGGCTACACCTTC. It encodes CASTEEGRNYGYTF.

The J gene is TRBJ2-2, the V gene TRBV6-2 or TRBV6-3, with 7 bases aligning to TRBD1. Germline trimming cut 6 bases from V and 2 bases from J; bases unmatched to any gene: 6. From germline, CDR1 is MNHEY and CDR2 SVGEGT. The CDR3 runs to 15 residues. The CDR3 DNA sequence: TGTGCCAGCAGCAGAGACAGGGCCAACACCGGGGAGCTGTTTTTT. Translated, it gives CASSRDRANTGELFF.

A single count supports this clone. The chain carries TRBV28 and TRBJ1-4; D is ambiguous. V was shortened by 6 bases and J by 0 bases, with 17 bases between the two germline ends. The germline CDR1 and CDR2 sequences are MDHEN and SYDVKM. The CDR3 sequence is 17 residues long. This CDR3 is CASRLGPPGSTNEKLFF. The CDR3 DNA reads as TGTGCCAGCAGACTAGGGCCCCCCGGCTCAACTAATGAAAAACTGTTTTTT.

V usage is TRBV7-9 and J usage is TRBJ2-7; D possibly corresponds to TRBD2 (6 bases). CDR1 and CDR2 (germline): SEHNR, FQNEAQ (reference sequence). This CDR3 is 14 amino acids long. Trimming shortened V by 5 bases and J by 6 bases, and 17 bases separated the two germline ends. CDR3 loop: CASSPGRGGAEQYF. The DNA for the CDR3 is TGTGCCAGCAGCCCCGGAAGGGGCGGGGCCGAGCAGTACTTC.

The gene calls are TRBV5-4 and TRBJ1-1, with a possible D match to TRBD1 (5 bases). The CDR3 is 12 residues long. V shed 4 bases and J shed 6 bases, with 10 bases lying between them. Germline CDR1 is SGHNT and CDR2 is YYREEE (reference sequence). For the CDR3, the DNA is TGTGCCAGCAGCCCCTGGGGGGCTGAAGCTTTCTTT. As protein: CASSPWGAEAFF.

The rearrangement links TRBV6-6 to TRBJ1-5; perhaps TRBD1 as D (6 bases). Germline V gene lookup returns CDR1 MNHNY and CDR2 SVGAGI (reference sequence). V gave up 4 bases and J gave up 0 bases, with 7 bases separating them. The CDR3 runs to 14 residues. CDR3 in amino acids: CASSWTDSNQPQHF. CDR3 DNA sequence: TGTGCCAGCAGTTGGACAGATAGCAATCAGCCCCAGCATTTT.

The chain employs TRBV5-4 and TRBJ1-3; no reliable D call. The CDR3 is made up of 16 amino acids. The germline V gene encodes CDR1 SGHNT and CDR2 YYREEE (reference sequence). The V and J ends lost 0 bases and 0 bases respectively, with 10 bases between them. CDR3 sequence (DNA): TGTGCCAGCAGCTTGGCCCCGGGGAGCTCTGGAAACACCATATATTTT. Translating gives CASSLAPGSSGNTIYF.

This clone has only a few counts. The rearrangement uses TRBV30 and TRBJ2-4; 7 nucleotides align to TRBD1. This CDR3 has 13 amino acids. Germline CDR1 reads GTSNPN; CDR2 reads SVGIG (reference sequence). With V trimmed by 1 base and J by 7 bases, 4 bases remained unmatched. The CDR3 protein is CAWSGRGLNIQYF. CDR3 sequence (DNA): TGTGCCTGGAGTGGAAGGGGGCTTAACATTCAGTACTTC.

The genes are TRBV6-5 and TRBJ1-2; D ambiguous. Germline CDR1 reads MNHEY; CDR2 reads SVGAGI. The CDR3 loop spans 13 amino acids. Trimming shortened V by 6 bases and J by 2 bases, and 10 bases separated the two germline ends. In DNA, the CDR3 is TGTGCCAGCAGACTCGACGGGAACTATGGCTACACCTTC. Protein sequence: CASRLDGNYGYTF.

The chain recombines TRBV18 with TRBJ2-5; possibly TRBD1 for D (5 bases). V was clipped by 3 bases and J by 1 base, with 12 bases between them. The germline gives CDR1 KGHSH, CDR2 LQKENI. The CDR3 contains 15 residues. CDR3 bases: TGTGCCAGCTCACCGACAGCCTACCCCCAAGAGACCCAGTACTTC. Translation gives CASSPTAYPQETQYF.

The CDR3 DNA sequence: TGTGCCAGCAGCGGCCAGGGAGAGACCCAGTACTTC. This translates into CASSGQGETQYF. The V and J genes are TRBV9 and TRBJ2-5; D possibly corresponds to TRBD1 (5 bases). Trimming stripped 3 bases from V and 4 bases from J, with 7 bases between. CDR1 is SGDLS, CDR2 YYNGEE, per germline. The CDR3 totals 12 residues. Full variable domain (missing parts from reference TRBV9 and TRBJ2-5): DSGVTQTPKHLITATGQRVTLRCSPRSGDLSVYWYQQSLDQGLQFLIQYYNGEERAKGNILERFSAQQFPDLHSELNLSSLELGDSALYFCASSGQGETQYFGPGTRLLVL.

The rearrangement uses TRBV11-2 and TRBJ1-1, with D uncertain. Trimming took off 3 bases at V and 2 bases at J, with 10 bases between the two ends. Germline CDR1 and CDR2: SGHAT and FQNNGV. The CDR3 is made up of 14 amino acids. CDR3 DNA: TGTGCCAGCAGCTTGGGTCAGGCCAACACTGAAGCTTTCTTT. Its protein is CASSLGQANTEAFF.

This clone was found once. The CDR3 protein is CASGLVQGNTGELFF. CDR3 DNA sequence: TGTGCTAGTGGTTTGGTCCAGGGTAACACCGGGGAGCTGTTTTTT. This chain uses TRBV12-5 with TRBJ2-2; D may be TRBD1 (5 bases). The CDR3 loop spans 15 amino acids. Germline V lookup: CDR1 LGHNT, CDR2 FRNRAP. V was shortened by 0 bases and J by 2 bases, with 7 bases between the two germline ends.

This clone has just a few counts. The chain is built from TRBV3-1 (or the pseudogene TRBV3-2) and TRBJ2-7, with a tentative D call TRBD2 (6 bases). Trimming removed 3 bases from V and 2 bases from J, with 11 bases in between. This CDR3 spans 14 amino acids. From germline, CDR1 is LGHDT and CDR2 YNNKEL (reference sequence). CDR3 coding DNA: TGTGCCAGCAGCCAGCGGGGCTCAACCTACGAGCAGTACTTC. Translation: CASSQRGSTYEQYF.

With regard to this clone: The identical CDR3 is also encoded by other nucleotide sequences in the sample. V and J are TRBV7-2 and TRBJ2-3; D is ambiguous. The CDR3 contains 11 residues. V was cut by 5 bases and J by 2 bases, with 2 bases left in between. Germline loops: CDR1 SGHTA, CDR2 FQGNSA. The CDR3, as DNA: TGTGCCAGCAGCCTCACAGATACGCAGTATTTT. It translates to CASSLTDTQYF.